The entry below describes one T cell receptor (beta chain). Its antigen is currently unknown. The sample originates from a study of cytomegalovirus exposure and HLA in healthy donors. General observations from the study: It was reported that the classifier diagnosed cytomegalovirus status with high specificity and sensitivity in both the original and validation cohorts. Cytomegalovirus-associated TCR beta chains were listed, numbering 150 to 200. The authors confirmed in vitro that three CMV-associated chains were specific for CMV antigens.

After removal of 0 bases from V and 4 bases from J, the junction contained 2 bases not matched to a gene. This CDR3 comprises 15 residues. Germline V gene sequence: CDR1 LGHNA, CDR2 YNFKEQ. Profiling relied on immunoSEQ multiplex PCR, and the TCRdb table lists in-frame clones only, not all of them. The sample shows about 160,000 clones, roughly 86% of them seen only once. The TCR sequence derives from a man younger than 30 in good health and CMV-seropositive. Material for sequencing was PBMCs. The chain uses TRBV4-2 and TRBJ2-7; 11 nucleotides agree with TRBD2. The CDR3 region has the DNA TGTGCCAGCAGCCAAGATAGCGGGAGGGGTTACGAGCAGTACTTC. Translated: CASSQDSGRGYEQYF.